The rows below give T cell receptor beta chains drawn from one sample of a study of cytomegalovirus exposure and HLA in healthy donors. The assay was immunoSEQ multiplex PCR, and TCRdb's table has in-frame clones only and misses some. Of 100,000 to 150,000 clones in the sample, around 73% are singletons; the top ten hold over 4%. Sequenced material: PBMCs. Receptors were obtained from a man in his sixties in good health and CMV-seropositive. CDR3s include the opening cysteine and the closing phenylalanine or tryptophan. The D gene is left open where the match is weak. A clone size is listed for some rows: how often the clone was seen (once, few, many), or a class if it is expanded.

abundance	v_gene	j_gene	d_gene	CDR3aa	CDR3nt
NA	TRBV6-5	TRBJ2-7	TRBD1	CASSSLDRDEQYF	TGTGCCAGCAGTTCCCTCGACAGGGACGAGCAGTACTTC
NA	TRBV5-1	TRBJ2-1	TRBD2	CASEAGGRYNEQFF	TGCGCCAGCGAGGCGGGGGGGCGTTACAATGAGCAGTTCTTC
once	TRBV7-3	TRBJ2-5	TRBD2	CASSPGQGLAGGQKETQYF	TGTGCCAGCAGCCCCGGCCAAGGACTAGCGGGGGGCCAGAAGGAGACCCAGTACTTC
NA	TRBV2	TRBJ1-1	NA	CASCLLDGGNTEAFF	TGTGCCAGCTGCCTTCTGGACGGGGGGAACACTGAAGCTTTCTTT
NA	TRBV29-1	TRBJ1-4	NA	CSVELSEKLFF	TGCAGCGTTGAATTAAGCGAAAAACTGTTTTTT
NA	TRBV28	TRBJ2-4	NA	CASNGDFNIQYF	TGTGCCAGCAACGGGGACTTTAACATTCAGTACTTC
NA	TRBV5-6	TRBJ2-1	NA	CASSFTYNEQFF	TGTGCCAGCAGCTTCACCTACAATGAGCAGTTCTTC
NA	TRBV10-1	TRBJ1-3	NA	CASSPNIGNTIYF	TGCGCCAGCAGCCCGAACATCGGGAACACCATATATTTT
NA	TRBV6-1	TRBJ2-2	TRBD1	CASSAQGYTGELFF	TGTGCCAGCAGTGCACAGGGGTACACCGGGGAGCTGTTTTTT
NA	TRBV6-1	TRBJ2-3	NA	CASSGGVGTDTQYF	TGTGCCAGCAGTGGGGGGGTGGGCACAGATACGCAGTATTTT
NA	TRBV29-1	TRBJ2-5	TRBD2	CSVDPGGPETQYF	TGCAGCGTTGACCCGGGGGGGCCAGAGACCCAGTACTTC
NA	TRBV7-9	TRBJ1-2	TRBD1	CASSPGQGSDGYTF	TGTGCCAGCAGCCCCGGACAGGGAAGCGATGGCTACACCTTC
NA	TRBV6-5	TRBJ2-1	TRBD2	CASSYSSGGASNEQFF	TGTGCCAGCAGTTACTCTAGCGGGGGGGCCTCCAATGAGCAGTTCTTC
few	TRBV5-1	TRBJ2-3	TRBD2	CASSWSGGNTDTQYF	TGCGCCAGCAGCTGGAGCGGGGGGAACACAGATACGCAGTATTTT
NA	TRBV18	TRBJ2-7	NA	CASSPGAQPYEQYF	TGTGCCAGCTCACCAGGGGCGCAGCCCTACGAGCAGTACTTC
NA	TRBV6-1	TRBJ1-5	NA	CASSEVREGYQPQHF	TGTGCCAGCAGTGAAGTCAGGGAGGGGTATCAGCCCCAGCATTTT
once	TRBV7-9	TRBJ2-3	NA	CASSPEEGWGTDTQYF	TGTGCCAGCAGCCCTGAAGAGGGTTGGGGCACAGATACGCAGTATTTT
NA	TRBV28	TRBJ2-1	TRBD2	CASKEGSGGGWWDEQFF	TGTGCCAGCAAGGAGGGGAGCGGGGGGGGATGGTGGGATGAGCAGTTCTTC
NA	TRBV7-2	TRBJ2-7	NA	CASSLGSRAYEQYF	TGTGCCAGCAGCTTAGGGTCTCGGGCCTACGAGCAGTACTTC
NA	TRBV27	TRBJ1-1	NA	CASSLSADTEAFF	TGTGCCAGCAGTTTATCAGCGGACACTGAAGCTTTCTTT
NA	TRBV5-6	TRBJ1-3	NA	CASSFYIRGRNTIYF	TGTGCCAGCAGCTTTTATATCAGGGGCCGAAACACCATATATTTT
NA	TRBV19	TRBJ2-2	NA	CASSKTRGAGYTGELFF	TGTGCCAGTAGTAAGACGCGTGGGGCAGGCTACACCGGGGAGCTGTTTTTT
NA	TRBV5-4	TRBJ2-5	NA	CASSFRGGRATQYF	TGTGCCAGCAGCTTTAGGGGGGGCCGGGCGACCCAGTACTTC
few	TRBV5-6	TRBJ2-3	NA	CASSSKRGGPVGDTQYF	TGTGCCAGCAGTTCCAAAAGGGGGGGCCCCGTAGGAGATACGCAGTATTTT
NA	TRBV2	TRBJ1-5	NA	CASREGATGQPQHF	TGTGCCAGCAGAGAAGGGGCGACGGGACAGCCCCAGCATTTT
NA	TRBV5-6	TRBJ1-3	NA	CASRREAGNTIYF	TGTGCCAGCAGAAGAGAGGCTGGAAACACCATATATTTT
NA	TRBV6-5	TRBJ2-2	NA	CASGAGPMNTGELFF	TGTGCCAGTGGCGCGGGGCCTATGAACACCGGGGAGCTGTTTTTT
NA	TRBV19	TRBJ1-6	NA	CASTKESSYNSPLHF	TGTGCCAGTACCAAGGAGAGCTCCTATAATTCACCCCTCCACTTT
NA	TRBV7-9	TRBJ2-5	TRBD1	CASSPTGALQETQYF	TGTGCCAGCAGCCCGACAGGGGCCCTCCAGGAGACCCAGTACTTC
NA	TRBV5-4	TRBJ2-3	TRBD2	CASSGSGGAADTQYF	TGTGCCAGCAGCGGGAGCGGGGGGGCTGCAGATACGCAGTATTTT
NA	TRBV5-1	TRBJ1-2	NA	CASSLAPGGNGYTF	TGCGCCAGCAGCTTGGCCCCAGGAGGGAATGGCTACACCTTC
NA	TRBV5-4	TRBJ2-7	NA	CASSPPGAYEQYF	TGTGCCAGCAGCCCCCCAGGGGCCTACGAGCAGTACTTC
NA	TRBV19	TRBJ1-6	NA	CASSKQSATSSYNSPLHF	TGTGCCAGTAGTAAACAATCTGCCACCAGCTCCTATAATTCACCCCTCCACTTT
NA	TRBV5-1	TRBJ2-7	TRBD1	CASSSRQGAAVEQYF	TGCGCCAGCAGTTCCCGACAGGGGGCAGCGGTCGAGCAGTACTTC
NA	TRBV29-1	TRBJ1-1	NA	CSAQPRQNTEAFF	TGCAGCGCCCAACCCAGACAGAACACTGAAGCTTTCTTT
NA	TRBV5-1	TRBJ2-7	TRBD2	CASAPSSGGTYEQYF	TGCGCCAGCGCTCCCTCTAGCGGGGGGACTTACGAGCAGTACTTC
NA	TRBV5-1	TRBJ2-5	NA	CASSLEVTSYQETQYF	TGCGCCAGCAGCTTGGAAGTCACTTCGTACCAAGAGACCCAGTACTTC
NA	TRBV28	TRBJ1-4	TRBD1	CASSFSGGTFEKLFF	TGTGCCAGCAGTTTCTCAGGGGGGACTTTTGAAAAACTGTTTTTT
NA	TRBV5-4	TRBJ2-5	TRBD1	CASSADRGYQETQYF	TGTGCCAGCAGCGCTGACAGGGGATACCAAGAGACCCAGTACTTC
few	TRBV15	TRBJ2-3	TRBD2	CATSRDLAGGPTDTQYF	TGTGCCACCAGCAGAGATCTCGCGGGGGGGCCTACAGATACGCAGTATTTT
NA	TRBV19	TRBJ2-3	NA	CASKVDILTDTQYF	TGTGCCAGTAAAGTCGACATCCTCACAGATACGCAGTATTTT
NA	TRBV18	TRBJ2-3	NA	CASSPQRHTDTQYF	TGTGCCAGCTCACCACAGCGGCACACAGATACGCAGTATTTT
NA	TRBV7-3	TRBJ1-2	NA	CASSLEPGSYGYTF	TGTGCCAGCAGCTTAGAGCCAGGGTCGTATGGCTACACCTTC
NA	TRBV30	TRBJ1-1	NA	CAWSVLGLQNTEAFF	TGTGCCTGGAGTGTACTCGGACTCCAGAACACTGAAGCTTTCTTT
few	TRBV2	TRBJ1-2	TRBD1	CASTVQGTVGYTF	TGTGCCAGCACTGTACAGGGGACGGTTGGCTACACCTTC
NA	TRBV6-1	TRBJ1-2	NA	CASRKTVPGYTF	TGTGCCAGCAGGAAGACAGTTCCCGGCTACACCTTC
NA	TRBV5-3	TRBJ1-5	NA	CARRRGATSSNQPQHF	TGTGCCAGAAGAAGGGGCGCCACTTCTAGCAATCAGCCCCAGCATTTT
NA	TRBV6-5	TRBJ2-5	NA	CASSYPGQETQYF	TGTGCCAGCAGTTACCCGGGGCAAGAGACCCAGTACTTC
NA	TRBV14	TRBJ2-1	NA	CASSQADEQFF	TGTGCCAGCAGCCAGGCTGATGAGCAGTTCTTC
NA	TRBV19	TRBJ2-5	NA	CASSITLPETQYF	TGTGCCAGTAGTATTACCCTACCCGAGACCCAGTACTTC
NA	TRBV5-4	TRBJ2-1	NA	CASSPSLRHEQFF	TGTGCCAGCAGCCCCTCTCTGCGCCATGAGCAGTTCTTC
NA	TRBV27	TRBJ1-1	TRBD1	CASSPNRGFTEAFF	TGTGCCAGCAGTCCCAACAGGGGGTTTACTGAAGCTTTCTTT
NA	TRBV5-1	TRBJ1-2	TRBD1	CASSTGTEEGYTF	TGCGCCAGCAGCACGGGGACAGAGGAGGGCTACACCTTC
NA	TRBV6-5	TRBJ2-1	TRBD2	CASKPSGYNEQFF	TGTGCCAGCAAGCCTAGCGGGTACAATGAGCAGTTCTTC
NA	TRBV28	TRBJ1-5	NA	CASSFVMNLNSNQPQHF	TGTGCCAGCAGTTTCGTCATGAACTTAAATAGCAATCAGCCCCAGCATTTT
NA	TRBV2	TRBJ2-2	TRBD2	CATDSGGFTGELFF	TGTGCCACCGATAGCGGGGGATTCACCGGGGAGCTGTTTTTT
few	TRBV5-1	TRBJ2-2	TRBD1	CASSFLGQGVYTGELFF	TGCGCCAGCAGCTTTCTCGGGCAGGGGGTCTACACCGGGGAGCTGTTTTTT
NA	TRBV2	TRBJ2-1	TRBD1	CASSAGQGAYNEQFF	TGTGCCAGCAGTGCCGGACAGGGGGCCTACAATGAGCAGTTCTTC
NA	TRBV28	TRBJ1-3	TRBD1	CASSSPGQGYGNTIYF	TGTGCCAGCAGCTCTCCGGGACAGGGATATGGAAACACCATATATTTT
NA	TRBV2	TRBJ1-1	NA	CASSFTVPNTEAFF	TGTGCCAGCAGTTTTACAGTACCGAACACTGAAGCTTTCTTT